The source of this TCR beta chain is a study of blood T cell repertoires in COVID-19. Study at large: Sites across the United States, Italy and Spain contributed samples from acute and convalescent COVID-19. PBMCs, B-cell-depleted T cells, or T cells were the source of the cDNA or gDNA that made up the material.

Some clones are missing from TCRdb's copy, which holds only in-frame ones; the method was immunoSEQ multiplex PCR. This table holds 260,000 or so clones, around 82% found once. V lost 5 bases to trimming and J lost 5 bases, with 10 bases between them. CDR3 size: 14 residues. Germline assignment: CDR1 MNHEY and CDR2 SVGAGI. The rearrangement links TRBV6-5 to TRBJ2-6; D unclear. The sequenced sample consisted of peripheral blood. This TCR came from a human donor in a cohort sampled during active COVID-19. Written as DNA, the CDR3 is TGTGCCAGCAGTCGTACAGATCGGGCCAACGTCCTGACTTTC. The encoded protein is CASSRTDRANVLTF.